A single sample gave rise to the 2 T cell receptor beta chains below, sequenced in a study of blood T cell repertoires in COVID-19 (dated by TCRdb to the early 2020s). Library generation was performed with the immunoSEQ multiplex PCR assay. This immuneACCESS table, as held by TCRdb, lists in-frame sequences with V and J called but not all clones. Of the missing ones, under half trace to an unresolved V gene in checked studies; the others have no known cause. In all, the sample holds 150,000 to 200,000 clones, and just under 85% of those were seen once. The ten top clones hold about 8.8% of the sample. The sequencing sample was made of peripheral blood. These receptors were obtained from a woman aged 80 or over with COVID-19, enrolled during active disease.

The chain links TRBV2 to TRBJ2-1, with TRBD1 matching 9 bases. CDR1 is SNHLY, CDR2 FYNNEI, per germline. This CDR3 is 13 amino acids long. After removal of 10 bases from V and 9 bases from J, the junction contained 10 bases not matched to a gene. The CDR3 sequence is CATPGQGRIEQFF. CDR3 DNA: TGTGCCACCCCGGGACAGGGAAGGATTGAGCAGTTCTTC.

This clone was counted between two and nine times. J is TRBJ2-1 and V is TRBV5-1; TRBD1 matches 8 bases. This CDR3 is built from 14 residues. In germline, CDR1 is SGHRS, CDR2 YFSETQ. V was pared by 4 bases and J by 6 bases, with 6 bases of the junction left unmatched. The chain's CDR3 is CASSVDRVGNEQFF. The CDR3 nucleotides are TGCGCCAGCAGCGTGGACAGGGTGGGCAATGAGCAGTTCTTC.